The clone carrying this T cell receptor (beta chain) was counted ten times or more. Researchers tagged individual cDNA molecules with unique molecular identifiers. TCRdb re-analysed the 5' RACE reads in MiXCR, keeping a single row per CDR3 protein. This sample has 45,000 to 70,000 distinct CDR3 sequences, with approximately 6.2% found just once. This entry belongs to a study of early T cells in non-severe SARS-CoV-2 infection. V shed 4 bases and J 7 bases; nucleotides not matched to a gene: 18. This CDR3 contains 18 residues. The V gene's germline CDR1 is SGHVS and CDR2 FNYEAQ. This clonotype originated in an adult who was a healthcare worker with PCR-confirmed SARS-CoV-2 infection or an uninfected control (not recorded which). Sequencing was performed on whole blood. The chain recombines TRBV7-6 with TRBJ2-3; 9 nucleotides line up with TRBD2. The CDR3 sequence is CASSSDNTSGWPINTQYF. CDR3 nucleotide sequence: TGTGCCAGCAGCTCCGATAATACTAGCGGGTGGCCTATAAATACGCAGTATTTT. Full variable domain (rest looked up from reference TRBV7-6 and TRBJ2-3): GAGVSQSPRYKVTKRGQDVALRCDPISGHVSLYWYRQALGQGPEFLTYFNYEAQQDKSGLPNDRFSAERPEGSISTLTIQRTEQRDSAMYRCASSSDNTSGWPINTQYFGPGTRLTVL.